The present TCR beta chain was sequenced within a study of control samples from healthy donors and cancer patients. TCRdb's copy holds only in-frame clones and misses some; the assay was immunoSEQ multiplex PCR. Of some 95,000 clones listed, 79% were seen once; the top ten hold approximately 10%. V shed 3 bases and J shed 2 bases, with 4 bases lying between them. The CDR3 contains 12 residues. The germline V gene has CDR1 SGHKS and CDR2 YYEKEE (reference sequence). V is TRBV5-5 and J is TRBJ2-3; D ambiguous. Sequences were obtained from blood. This TCR was recovered from a woman aged 30 to 39 in good health. CDR3 nucleotide sequence: TGTGCCAGCAGCTCCACCACAGATACGCAGTATTTT. It yields the protein CASSSTTDTQYF.